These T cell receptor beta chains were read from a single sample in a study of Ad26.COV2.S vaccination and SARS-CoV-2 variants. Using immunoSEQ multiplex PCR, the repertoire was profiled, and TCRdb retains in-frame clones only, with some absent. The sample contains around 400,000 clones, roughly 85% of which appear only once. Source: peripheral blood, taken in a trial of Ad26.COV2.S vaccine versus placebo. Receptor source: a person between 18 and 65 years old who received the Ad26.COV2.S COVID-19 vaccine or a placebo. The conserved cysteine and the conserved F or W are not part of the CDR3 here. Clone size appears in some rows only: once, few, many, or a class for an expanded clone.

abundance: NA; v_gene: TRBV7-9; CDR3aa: ASSLVQTNSPLH
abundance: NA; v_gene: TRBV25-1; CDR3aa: ASSPGQGDTGELF
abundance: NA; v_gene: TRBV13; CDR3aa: ASSLVYGAGTGYGYT
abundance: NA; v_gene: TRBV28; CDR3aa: ASSLPDSLYNSPLH
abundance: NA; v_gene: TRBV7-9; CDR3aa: ASSSDRVNTEAF
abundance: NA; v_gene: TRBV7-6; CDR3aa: ASSLAGGNEQF
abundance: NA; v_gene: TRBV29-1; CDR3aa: SVRWVGGPQH
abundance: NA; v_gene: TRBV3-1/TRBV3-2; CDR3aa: ASSQGRQGGGYT
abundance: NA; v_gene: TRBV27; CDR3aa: ASTHLRRTFPSSGANVLT
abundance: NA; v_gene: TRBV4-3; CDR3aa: ASSQDLAGGQDTQY
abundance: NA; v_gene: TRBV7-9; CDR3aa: ASSAKASAVSYEQY
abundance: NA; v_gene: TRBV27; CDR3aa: ASSPGTGPMNTIY
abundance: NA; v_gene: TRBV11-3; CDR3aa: ASSRANEQY
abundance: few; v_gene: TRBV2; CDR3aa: ASSDDRGRLEQY
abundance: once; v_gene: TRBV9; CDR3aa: ASSAGDGPYEQY
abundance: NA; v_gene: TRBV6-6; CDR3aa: ASSPRKTGTGAYEQY
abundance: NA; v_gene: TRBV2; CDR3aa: ASSTGRGNQPQH
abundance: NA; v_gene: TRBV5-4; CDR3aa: ASSLGGPNEKLF
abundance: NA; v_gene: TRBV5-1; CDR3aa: ASSHTSQGEQF
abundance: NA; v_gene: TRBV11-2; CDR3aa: ASSLGGEQPQH
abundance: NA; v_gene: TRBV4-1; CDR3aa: ASRELALRPYEQY
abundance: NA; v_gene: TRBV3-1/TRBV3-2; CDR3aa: ASSQETGWNSPLH
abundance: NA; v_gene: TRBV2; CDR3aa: ASTFSWGASDTQY
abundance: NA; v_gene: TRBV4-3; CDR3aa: ASSQEGTPRPQY
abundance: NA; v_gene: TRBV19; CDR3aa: ASIAGAGEQF
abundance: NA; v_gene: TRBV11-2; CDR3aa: ASSLVQGVDTQY
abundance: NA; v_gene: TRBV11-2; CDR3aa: ASRFQETQY
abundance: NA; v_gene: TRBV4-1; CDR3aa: ASSQVWLNTGELF
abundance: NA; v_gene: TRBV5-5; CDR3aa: ASSFSGTALPSYEQY
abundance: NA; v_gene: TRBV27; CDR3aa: ASSLIGSYNSPLH